This TCR beta chain was documented in a study of early T cells in non-severe SARS-CoV-2 infection. Overall study context: Bulk RNA from unsorted whole blood was sequenced; chains were unpaired.

Individually, cDNA molecules had unique molecular identifiers attached to them. MiXCR, applied by TCRdb to the 5' RACE reads, yields one record per CDR3 protein. The sample consists of about 110,000 distinct CDR3 sequences, over 10% of them appearing once. Regarding this clonotype: The antigen remains unidentified.

Findings and limits, study-wide: In VDJdb matching, anti-spike CD8 responses were favored while private and CD4 specificities went missing.

Specimen: whole blood. The clonotype originates from an adult who was a healthcare worker with PCR-confirmed SARS-CoV-2 infection or an uninfected control (not recorded which).

CDR3 loop: CASSRSGSNQPQHF. The CDR3 bases are TGTGCCAGCAGTAGGTCGGGGAGCAATCAGCCCCAGCATTTT. The chain links TRBV27 to TRBJ1-5; D gene unclear. CDR1 MNHEY and CDR2 SMNVEV come from the germline V gene (reference sequence). The CDR3 is made up of 14 amino acids. V lost 5 bases to trimming and J lost 1 base, with 9 bases between them.